These 19 T cell receptor beta chains share one sample of origin, sequenced in a study of blood T cell repertoires in COVID-19 (dated by TCRdb to about 2020). Library prep was done by the immunoSEQ multiplex PCR assay. TCRdb took over this immuneACCESS table, retaining in-frame rearrangements with V and J assigned. Such tables are incomplete; in checked studies, under half of the missing clones stem from an unresolved V gene, and the remainder is unexplained. The sample data list approximately 290,000 clones, and 80% to 95% of these were observed just once. 1.1% of the sample lies in the top ten. Input material: PBMCs or T cells enriched from blood (not recorded which). The receptor set was obtained from a woman under 40 who had recovered from COVID-19.

J is TRBJ1-6 and V is TRBV5-8; 9 bases are a match to TRBD1. After removal of 3 bases from V and 8 bases from J, the junction contained 6 bases not matched to a gene. This CDR3 contains 15 residues. The V gene's germline CDR1 is SGHTS and CDR2 YDEGEE. The CDR3: CASSSRTGVHSPLHF. Written as DNA, the CDR3 is TGTGCCAGCAGCTCCAGGACAGGGGTTCATTCACCCCTCCACTTT.

This clone has just one count. The V call is TRBV19, the J call TRBJ2-1, with 11 bases matching TRBD2. This CDR3 contains 15 residues. The V gene's germline CDR1 is LNHDA and CDR2 SQIVND (reference sequence). V shed 7 bases, J shed 1 base, and the junction held 3 bases outside the gene matches. The chain's CDR3 is CASTLAGVSYNEQFF. CDR3 in DNA: TGTGCCAGTACACTAGCGGGAGTTTCCTACAATGAGCAGTTCTTC.

This clone was observed a single time. The rearrangement joins TRBV28 to TRBJ1-1, with 8 nucleotides matching TRBD1. V dropped 3 bases and J dropped 4; count of bases not matched to a gene: 7. Germline CDR1 and CDR2: MDHEN and SYDVKM. The CDR3 totals 15 residues. The CDR3 DNA is TGTGCCAGCAGTTTTTTTGGACAGGGAGGCACTGAAGCTTTCTTT. This gives the protein CASSFFGQGGTEAFF.

The rearrangement links TRBV7-3 to TRBJ2-1; D is possibly TRBD2 (7 bases). CDR3 length: 15 residues. CDR1 SGHTA and CDR2 FQGTGA come from the germline V gene. Trimming left V 8 bases short and J 0 bases short, with 14 bases between. The CDR3 reads CASSKGGSSYNEQFF. The CDR3 nucleotides are TGTGCCAGCTCCAAGGGGGGGAGCTCCTACAATGAGCAGTTCTTC.

The CDR3 sequence: CASSVTGGGVEYF. CDR3 DNA: TGTGCCAGCAGTGTAACAGGGGGCGGAGTAGAGTACTTC. This sequence joins TRBV6-2 or TRBV6-3 and TRBJ2-7, with TRBD1 matching 9 bases. Per the germline V gene, CDR1 is MNHEY and CDR2 is SVGEGT. The CDR3 is 13 residues long. Unmatched junction bases numbered 10, after V lost 5 bases and J lost 11 bases.

This chain joins TRBV25-1 and TRBJ1-1, with TRBD1 matching 9 bases. The CDR3 spans 16 residues. The trim removed 5 bases at V and 4 bases at J, leaving 11 bases unmatched. Looked up from germline, CDR1 is MGHDK and CDR2 is SYGVNS. DNA of the CDR3: TGTGCCAGCAGTCAGAACAGGGACAGGGATATCACTGAAGCTTTCTTT. Amino acids: CASSQNRDRDITEAFF. Full variable domain (remainder filled in from reference TRBV25-1 and TRBJ1-1): EADIYQTPRYLVIGTGKKITLECSQTMGHDKMYWYQQDPGMELHLIHYSYGVNSTEKGDLSSESTVSRIRTEHFPLTLESARPSHTSQYLCASSQNRDRDITEAFFGQGTRLTVV.

The rearrangement uses TRBV5-1 and TRBJ2-1; 11 nucleotides agree with TRBD2. The CDR3 has 16 residues. Germline V gene data show CDR1 as SGHRS and CDR2 as YFSETQ. V was pared by 4 bases and J by 7 bases, with 10 bases of the junction left unmatched. CDR3 protein: CASSPDARLAGNEQFF. The CDR3 DNA follows: TGCGCCAGCAGCCCTGATGCTAGACTAGCGGGAAATGAGCAGTTCTTC. The variable domain in full, completed from reference TRBV5-1 and TRBJ2-1, reads KAGVTQTPRYLIKTRGQQVTLSCSPISGHRSVSWYQQTPGQGLQFLFEYFSETQRNKGNFPGRFSGRQFSNSRSEMNVSTLELGDSALYLCASSPDARLAGNEQFFGPGTRLTVL.

The chain has TRBV27 and TRBJ1-1; D not certain. V gave up 2 bases and J gave up 3 bases, with 10 bases separating them. The CDR3 sequence is 14 residues long. Germline loops: CDR1 MNHEY, CDR2 SMNVEV (reference sequence). As DNA, the CDR3 is TGTGCCAGCAGTTTAAGAGTTCAGGACACTGAAGCTTTCTTT. Protein product: CASSLRVQDTEAFF.

V and J are TRBV6-2 or TRBV6-3 and TRBJ1-5, with D uncertain. The V end was cut by 3 bases, the J end by 6 bases, with 12 bases between. The V gene's germline CDR1 is MNHEY and CDR2 SVGEGT. This CDR3 region has 14 residues. This CDR3 reads CASSYGLTGQPQHF. CDR3 DNA sequence: TGTGCCAGCAGTTATGGATTGACGGGTCAGCCCCAGCATTTT.

The chain employs TRBV7-2 and TRBJ1-2, with D unresolved. This CDR3 has 14 amino acids. Trimming cost V 0 bases and J 2 bases, with 7 bases left between them. Germline values: CDR1 SGHTA, CDR2 FQGNSA. The CDR3 nucleotides are TGTGCCAGCAGCTTAGCGGCAGGAAACTATGGCTACACCTTC. Amino acid sequence: CASSLAAGNYGYTF.

V gene TRBV30 combines with J gene TRBJ1-6; D is possibly TRBD1 (5 bases). V shed 7 bases and J shed 8 bases, with 15 bases lying between them. This CDR3 region has 13 residues. Germline V gives CDR1 GTSNPN, CDR2 SVGIG (reference sequence). The CDR3 is CASDWGEDSPLHF. CDR3 sequence (DNA): TGTGCCTCCGATTGGGGGGAAGATTCACCCCTCCACTTT.

This chain uses TRBV6-1 with TRBJ2-7; 8 positions agree with TRBD1. The CDR3 totals 17 residues. After removal of 0 bases from V and 0 bases from J, the junction contained 7 bases not matched to a gene. Germline V gives CDR1 MNHNS, CDR2 SASEGT. The CDR3 DNA reads TGTGCCAGCAGTGAAGCGCATGGGACAGGCTTCTCCTACGAGCAGTACTTC. It yields the protein CASSEAHGTGFSYEQYF.

V usage is TRBV19 and J usage is TRBJ1-2, with D uncertain. Germline V gene sequence: CDR1 LNHDA, CDR2 SQIVND (reference sequence). V dropped 5 bases and J dropped 1 base, with 5 bases sitting between them. The CDR3 sequence is 12 residues long. The CDR3 DNA is TGTGCCAGTAGTCGGGGTAACTATGGCTACACCTTC. Residues: CASSRGNYGYTF.

The chain links TRBV15 to TRBJ1-2, with D tentatively TRBD1 (6 bases). CDR1 and CDR2 from the germline V gene are LNHNV and YYDKDF (reference sequence). This CDR3 is 17 amino acids long. V lost 3 bases and J lost 2, with 19 bases in between. CDR3 nucleotides: TGTGCCACCAGCAGGACAGACAGGCTCCTGGGGAACTATGGCTACACCTTC. Translated, it gives CATSRTDRLLGNYGYTF. The whole variable domain, remainder taken from reference TRBV15 and TRBJ1-2, is DAMVIQNPRYQVTQFGKPVTLSCSQTLNHNVMYWYQQKSSQAPKLLFHYYDKDFNNEADTPDNFQSRRPNTSFCFLDIRSPGLGDTAMYLCATSRTDRLLGNYGYTFGSGTRLTVV.

The chain links TRBV15 to TRBJ1-2, with TRBD1 matching 10 bases. This CDR3 is built from 14 residues. Germline CDR1 is LNHNV and CDR2 is YYDKDF (reference sequence). V was pared by 1 base and J by 4 bases, with 0 bases of the junction left unmatched. This CDR3 reads CATSRGDRGYGYTF. As DNA, the CDR3 is TGTGCCACCAGCAGAGGGGACAGGGGCTATGGCTACACCTTC.

J is TRBJ1-6 and V is TRBV3-1 (or the pseudogene TRBV3-2); TRBD1 might be the D (6 bases). Germline assignment: CDR1 LGHDT and CDR2 YNNKEL (reference sequence). The V end lost 4 bases, the J end lost 7 bases, and 14 bases lay between the germline ends. CDR3 length: 15 residues. The CDR3 DNA sequence: TGTGCCAGCAGCCCCACCTTCACAGGGAATTCACCCCTCCACTTT. Its protein is CASSPTFTGNSPLHF.

The chain is built from TRBV6-1 and TRBJ2-7; D possibly corresponds to TRBD2 (5 bases). The CDR3 loop spans 15 amino acids. Between the trimmed V and J ends, which lost 2 bases and 5 bases, there was a span of 16 bases. Germline lookup yields CDR1 MNHNS and CDR2 SASEGT. CDR3 bases: TGTGCCAGCAGTGAAAAGGTGGGAGAATCCCACGAGCAGTACTTC. Its protein is CASSEKVGESHEQYF.

Notes on this clone: Other DNA sequences in the same sample also yield this CDR3. J is TRBJ2-5 and V is TRBV7-2; 7 bases align to TRBD1. The J segment lost 7 bases and the V segment lost 1 base, leaving 6 bases of the junction unmatched. In germline, CDR1 is SGHTA, CDR2 FQGNSA. The CDR3 consists of 14 residues. The DNA for the CDR3 is TGTGCCAGCAGCTTAGAACCCTCAGGGGGGACCCAGTACTTC. Translated: CASSLEPSGGTQYF.

This chain joins TRBV4-1 and TRBJ2-1; 8 positions match TRBD2. The germline V gene encodes CDR1 MGHRA and CDR2 YSYEKL. The J segment lost 3 bases and the V segment lost 4 bases, leaving 5 bases of the junction unmatched. The CDR3 is 15 residues long. The CDR3 DNA sequence: TGCGCCAGCAGCCTGCTCGCGGGGGGCTACAATGAGCAGTTCTTC. It yields the protein CASSLLAGGYNEQFF.